The T cell receptor beta chain under discussion was sequenced for a study of CD8 T cells in ankylosing spondylitis. Construction of TCR beta libraries was performed using quantitative 5'-RACE with molecular barcodes. MiXCR was run by TCRdb on the 5' RACE reads, yielding one entry per CDR3 protein. The data hold approximately 250,000 distinct CDR3 sequences, with about 11% observed a single time. Points from the study as a whole: Matched ankylosing spondylitis synovial fluid reportedly showed significant enrichment of disease-linked clones. Seemingly characteristic of ankylosing spondylitis blood was a TCR beta motif consisting of 7 or 8 highly homologous variants. Disease-linked clones were CD8+ and relatively rare in peripheral blood.

The V end lost 3 bases, the J end lost 9 bases, and 15 bases lay between the germline ends. The CDR3 is made up of 15 amino acids. Germline values: CDR1 LGHNA, CDR2 YNFKEQ. This clonotype was detected ten times or more. Its matching antigen is unknown. The chain joins TRBV4-2 to TRBJ1-6; D may be TRBD1 (5 bases). This TCR derives from a male donor with ankylosing spondylitis or in good health (not recorded which). The sequenced sample consisted of blood, either unsorted or a sorted T cell fraction (not recorded which). The DNA of the CDR3 is TGTGCCAGCAGCCAGCTAGAGCTTGGGGGTTCACCCCTCCACTTT. Amino acids: CASSQLELGGSPLHF.